This entry describes one T cell receptor beta chain. The sample originates from a study of OX40 agonist ivuxolimab in advanced cancers. Study-wide background: Partial responses were recorded for three patients, including one with hepatocellular carcinoma and two with cutaneous melanoma.

This CDR3 spans 15 amino acids. Per germline, CDR1 SGHRS and CDR2 YFSETQ. V gave up 6 bases and J gave up 6 bases, with 21 bases separating them. The protocol was immunoSEQ multiplex PCR, while the TCRdb copy is restricted to in-frame clones and leaves out a portion. The table shows approximately 52,000 clones, with 83% occurring only once. This TCR came from an adult with an advanced solid tumor such as melanoma, head and neck, liver or kidney cancer. The chain recombines TRBV5-1 with TRBJ1-2, with D possibly TRBD1 on 6 matching bases. The sequencing here drew on CD4+ or CD8+ T cells sorted from blood, taken in a trial of the OX40 agonist ivuxolimab. The CDR3 nucleotides are TGCGCCAGCACCATCCACGGGGGCACAAGTAATGGCTACACCTTC. This sequence encodes CASTIHGGTSNGYTF.